A selection of T cell receptor beta chains follows, all from one sample in a study of regulatory T cells in long-lasting Graves disease. TCRdb re-called the multiplex PCR reads with MiXCR, one entry per CDR3 protein. Altogether 400,000 to 500,000 distinct CDR3 sequences are present, 20% to 25% being singletons, with the ten largest covering around an eighth. Sequencing was performed on peripheral blood mononuclear cells (PBMCs), taken when the disease was refractory, from a patient treated with antithyroid drugs. These TCRs come from a female donor with Graves disease. Each CDR3 is given with its conserved first and last residue. Fields, in order: D gene, V gene, clone size, J gene, CDR3 protein, CDR3 DNA. A D gene is named only where the DNA matches it firmly. Clone sizes are given selectively: once, few, many, or a class where the clone is expanded.

d_call: TRBD1; v_call: TRBV5-5; clone_size: few; j_call: TRBJ2-7; cdr3_aa: CASSKWDRETYEQYF; cdr3_nt: TGTGCCAGCAGCAAATGGGACAGGGAAACCTACGAGCAGTACTTC
d_call: NA; v_call: TRBV24-1; clone_size: NA; j_call: TRBJ2-7; cdr3_aa: CATSDLTSIEQYF; cdr3_nt: TGTGCCACCAGTGATCTTACTAGCATCGAGCAGTACTTC
d_call: NA; v_call: TRBV7-9; clone_size: NA; j_call: TRBJ2-7; cdr3_aa: CANSPDGLPTGEQYF; cdr3_nt: TGTGCCAACAGCCCCGACGGACTGCCGACGGGCGAGCAGTACTTC
d_call: NA; v_call: TRBV15; clone_size: NA; j_call: TRBJ2-7; cdr3_aa: CATSRDQGQSYEQYF; cdr3_nt: TGTGCCACCAGCAGAGATCAGGGCCAGTCCTACGAGCAGTACTTC
d_call: NA; v_call: TRBV9; clone_size: NA; j_call: TRBJ2-2; cdr3_aa: CASSVNGLVNTGELFF; cdr3_nt: TGTGCCAGCAGCGTTAATGGATTAGTTAACACCGGGGAGCTGTTTTTT
d_call: NA; v_call: TRBV11-2; clone_size: NA; j_call: TRBJ2-6; cdr3_aa: CASSPGRGRSGANVLTF; cdr3_nt: TGTGCCAGCAGCCCTGGTAGAGGGAGGTCTGGGGCCAACGTCCTGACTTTC
d_call: NA; v_call: TRBV6-1; clone_size: many; j_call: TRBJ1-1; cdr3_aa: CASSPRGGDTGAEAFF; cdr3_nt: TGTGCCAGCAGTCCCCGAGGTGGAGACACTGGGGCTGAAGCTTTCTTT
d_call: NA; v_call: TRBV29-1; clone_size: many; j_call: TRBJ2-2; cdr3_aa: CSVELVSKNTGELFF; cdr3_nt: TGCAGCGTTGAGTTAGTATCCAAGAACACCGGGGAGCTGTTTTTT
d_call: NA; v_call: TRBV6-7; clone_size: few; j_call: TRBJ2-5; cdr3_aa: CASIIPGTCQETQYF; cdr3_nt: TGTGCCAGCATCATTCCCGGGACTTGCCAAGAGACCCAGTACTTC
d_call: TRBD1; v_call: TRBV4-2; clone_size: many; j_call: TRBJ1-4; cdr3_aa: CASSHRDRGNEKLFF; cdr3_nt: TGTGCCAGCAGCCATCGGGACAGGGGTAATGAAAAACTGTTTTTT
d_call: NA; v_call: TRBV6-2/TRBV6-3; clone_size: NA; j_call: TRBJ1-2; cdr3_aa: CASSLGYRDGYTF; cdr3_nt: TGTGCCAGCAGCCTAGGGTACAGGGACGGCTACACCTTC
d_call: NA; v_call: TRBV7-9; clone_size: NA; j_call: TRBJ1-1; cdr3_aa: CASSLAGVKAKAFF; cdr3_nt: TGTGCCAGCAGCTTAGCCGGGGTCAAGGCTAAAGCTTTCTTT
d_call: TRBD2; v_call: TRBV25-1; clone_size: NA; j_call: TRBJ2-7; cdr3_aa: CASSSPQVIAGAPSDF; cdr3_nt: TGTGCCAGCAGTTCCCCTCAGGTGATAGCGGGAGCTCCTTCAGACTTC
d_call: NA; v_call: TRBV28; clone_size: few; j_call: TRBJ1-5; cdr3_aa: CASSTPGDEGYSNQPQHF; cdr3_nt: TGTGCCAGCAGTACCCCCGGGGATGAGGGCTATAGCAATCAGCCCCAGCATTTT
d_call: TRBD2; v_call: TRBV2; clone_size: few; j_call: TRBJ2-1; cdr3_aa: CASSGYGGTSRSNYNEQFF; cdr3_nt: TGTGCCAGCAGTGGATACGGCGGGACTAGCCGCAGTAACTACAATGAGCAGTTCTTC
d_call: NA; v_call: TRBV29-1; clone_size: few; j_call: TRBJ1-5; cdr3_aa: CSVYSPGYGQPQHF; cdr3_nt: TGCAGCGTCTACAGCCCGGGCTACGGTCAGCCCCAGCATTTT
d_call: NA; v_call: TRBV2; clone_size: many; j_call: TRBJ2-4; cdr3_aa: CASSGDSNIQYF; cdr3_nt: TGTGCCAGCAGCGGGGACTCCAACATTCAGTACTTC
d_call: NA; v_call: TRBV5-1; clone_size: NA; j_call: TRBJ1-1; cdr3_aa: CASSPTTGGWTEAFF; cdr3_nt: TGCGCCAGCAGCCCGACAACGGGGGGATGGACTGAAGCTTTCTTT
d_call: NA; v_call: TRBV15; clone_size: few; j_call: TRBJ1-4; cdr3_aa: CATSRDSGVEKLFF; cdr3_nt: TGTGCCACCAGCAGGGACTCGGGGGTGGAAAAACTGTTTTTT
d_call: TRBD2; v_call: TRBV19; clone_size: many; j_call: TRBJ2-7; cdr3_aa: CASSIRSGRAYEQYF; cdr3_nt: TGTGCCAGTAGTATTAGGAGCGGGAGGGCCTACGAGCAGTACTTC
d_call: NA; v_call: TRBV7-2; clone_size: many; j_call: TRBJ1-2; cdr3_aa: CASSLAGMAGGYTF; cdr3_nt: TGTGCCAGCAGCCTGGCGGGAATGGCTGGTGGCTACACCTTC
d_call: NA; v_call: TRBV20-1; clone_size: many; j_call: TRBJ2-7; cdr3_aa: CSAIPASYEQYF; cdr3_nt: TGCAGTGCGATTCCGGCATCCTACGAGCAGTACTTC
d_call: TRBD1; v_call: TRBV19; clone_size: NA; j_call: TRBJ1-2; cdr3_aa: CACKENRGHSYTF; cdr3_nt: TGTGCCTGTAAAGAGAACAGGGGGCATAGCTACACCTTC
d_call: NA; v_call: TRBV2; clone_size: NA; j_call: TRBJ2-5; cdr3_aa: CASNGGTETQYF; cdr3_nt: TGTGCCAGCAATGGTGGGACTGAGACCCAGTACTTC
d_call: NA; v_call: TRBV4-1; clone_size: NA; j_call: TRBJ2-7; cdr3_aa: CASSQGTSISYEQYF; cdr3_nt: TGCGCCAGCAGCCAAGGCACTAGCATATCCTACGAGCAGTACTTC
d_call: TRBD1; v_call: TRBV15; clone_size: once; j_call: TRBJ2-7; cdr3_aa: CATSRTFTGEGYEQYF; cdr3_nt: TGTGCCACCAGCAGGACTTTCACAGGGGAAGGTTACGAGCAGTACTTC
d_call: TRBD2; v_call: TRBV5-1; clone_size: once; j_call: TRBJ2-3; cdr3_aa: CASSLDIAGGPTDTQYF; cdr3_nt: TGCGCCAGCAGCTTGGATATAGCGGGAGGCCCCACAGATACGCAGTATTTT
d_call: NA; v_call: TRBV27; clone_size: many; j_call: TRBJ2-2; cdr3_aa: CASSLIGLEGGGELFF; cdr3_nt: TGTGCCAGCAGTTTAATTGGTTTGGAGGGAGGCGGGGAGCTGTTTTTT
d_call: NA; v_call: TRBV25-1; clone_size: many; j_call: TRBJ1-5; cdr3_aa: CASSAGRLNQPQHF; cdr3_nt: TGTGCCAGCAGCGCAGGACGGTTGAATCAGCCCCAGCATTTT
d_call: NA; v_call: TRBV19; clone_size: few; j_call: TRBJ1-5; cdr3_aa: CASTGTGNQPQHF; cdr3_nt: TGTGCCAGTACGGGGACTGGCAATCAGCCCCAGCATTTT
d_call: NA; v_call: TRBV12-3/TRBV12-4; clone_size: many; j_call: TRBJ1-6; cdr3_aa: CASTLRGVSSPLHF; cdr3_nt: TGTGCCAGCACTCTTCGGGGTGTGAGTTCACCCCTCCACTTT
d_call: TRBD2; v_call: TRBV10-1; clone_size: NA; j_call: TRBJ2-7; cdr3_aa: CASSSGTSGRGLYEQYF; cdr3_nt: TGCGCCAGCAGCTCCGGGACTAGCGGGAGGGGGCTCTACGAGCAGTACTTC